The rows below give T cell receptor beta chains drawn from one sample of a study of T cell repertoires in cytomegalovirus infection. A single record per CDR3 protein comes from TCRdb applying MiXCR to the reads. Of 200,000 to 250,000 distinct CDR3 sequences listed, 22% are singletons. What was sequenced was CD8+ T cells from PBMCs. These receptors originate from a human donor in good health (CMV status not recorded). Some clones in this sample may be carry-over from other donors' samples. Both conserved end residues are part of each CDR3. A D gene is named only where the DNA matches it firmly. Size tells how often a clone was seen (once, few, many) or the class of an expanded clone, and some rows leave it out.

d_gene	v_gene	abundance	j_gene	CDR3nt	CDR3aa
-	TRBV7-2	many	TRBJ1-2	TGTGCCAGCAGCTTAGGGGGGGCGGGCTATGGCTACACCTTC	CASSLGGAGYGYTF
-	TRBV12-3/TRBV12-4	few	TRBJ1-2	TGTGCCAGCAGTGCATCCGGGACGGACTATGGCTACACCTTC	CASSASGTDYGYTF
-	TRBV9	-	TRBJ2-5	TGTGCCAGCAGCGTAGCCGGGGGGCTAGAGACCCAGTACTTC	CASSVAGGLETQYF
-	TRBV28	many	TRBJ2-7	TGTGCCAGCAGTCCCCCCGAGGGGGGGGCCTACGAGCAGTACTTC	CASSPPEGGAYEQYF
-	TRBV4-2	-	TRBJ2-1	TGTGCCAGCGCGGCTTCTGCGACAGAGTACAATGAGCAGTTCTTC	CASAASATEYNEQFF
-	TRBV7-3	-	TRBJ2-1	TGTGCCAGCAGCCCGACTAGTTACGGTGAGCAGTTCTTC	CASSPTSYGEQFF
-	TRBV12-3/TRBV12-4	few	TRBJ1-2	TGTGCCAGCAGTTCTACGGACTATGGCTACACCTTC	CASSSTDYGYTF
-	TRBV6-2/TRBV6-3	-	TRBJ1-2	TGTGCCAGCAGTTACCCGGGGTCGGATGGCTACACCTTC	CASSYPGSDGYTF
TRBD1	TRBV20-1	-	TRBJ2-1	TGCAGTCTGACAGGGACCTTTGACAATGAGCAGTTCTTC	CSLTGTFDNEQFF
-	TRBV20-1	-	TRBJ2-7	TGCAGTGCCCCCCCCGGGGGGCCGCGTTACGAGCAGTACTTC	CSAPPGGPRYEQYF
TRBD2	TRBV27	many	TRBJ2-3	TGTGCCAGCAGTTTTAGCGGGCCAAACCCAGATACGCAGTATTTT	CASSFSGPNPDTQYF
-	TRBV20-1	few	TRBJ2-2	TGCAGTGCCCGCTCGGGGGCGAGCGGGGAGCTGTTTTTT	CSARSGASGELFF
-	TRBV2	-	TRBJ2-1	TGTGCCAGCAGTGTTGCTAGTGGGAATGAGCAGTTCTTC	CASSVASGNEQFF
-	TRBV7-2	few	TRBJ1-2	TGTGCCAGCGCGGGGGGGCTAGGCTACACCTTC	CASAGGLGYTF
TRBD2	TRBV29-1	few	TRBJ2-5	TGCAGCGTTGAGCTAGCGGGGGGACGAGACACACCCCAAGAGACCCAGTACTTC	CSVELAGGRDTPQETQYF
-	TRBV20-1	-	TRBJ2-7	TGCAGTGCTAGAGACCGGACATCCTACGAGCAGTACTTC	CSARDRTSYEQYF
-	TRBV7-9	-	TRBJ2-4	TGTGCCAGCAGCTTAGGGGGGACGGACCGACTAGCCAAAAACATTCAGTACTTC	CASSLGGTDRLAKNIQYF
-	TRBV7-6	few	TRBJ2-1	TGTGCCAGCAGCTTAGATGAGGGCAATGAGCAGTTCTTC	CASSLDEGNEQFF
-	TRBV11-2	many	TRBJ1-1	TGTGCCAGCAGCCTACACAACACTGAAGCTTTCTTT	CASSLHNTEAFF
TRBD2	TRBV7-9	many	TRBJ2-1	TGTGCCAGCAGCTCAGCGGGGGGGCCTGATGAGCAGTTCTTC	CASSSAGGPDEQFF
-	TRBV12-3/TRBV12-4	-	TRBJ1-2	TGTGCCAGCAGTTTAGAGAAGAGAGGAAATGACACCTTC	CASSLEKRGNDTF
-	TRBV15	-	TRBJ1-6	TGTGCCACCAGCAGTCGGCTACCCCTCCACTTT	CATSSRLPLHF
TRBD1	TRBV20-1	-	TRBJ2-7	TGCAGTGCTAGAGGAGCAGGGGGACCCTACGAGCAGTACTTC	CSARGAGGPYEQYF
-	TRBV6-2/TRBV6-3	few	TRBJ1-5	TGTGCCAGCACCGCTGCCGGAGGTCAGCCCCAGCATTTT	CASTAAGGQPQHF
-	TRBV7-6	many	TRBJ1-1	TGTGCCAGCAGCCCTCTCAGGGTCCTGAACACTGAAGCTTTCTTT	CASSPLRVLNTEAFF
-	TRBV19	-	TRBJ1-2	TGTGCCAGTAGTATAGATCATCAAACGGACCCTACATATGGCTACACCTTC	CASSIDHQTDPTYGYTF
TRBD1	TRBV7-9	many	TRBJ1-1	TGTGCCAGCAGACCTCCCCAGGGGGAAACGAGGGACACTGAAGCTTTCTTT	CASRPPQGETRDTEAFF
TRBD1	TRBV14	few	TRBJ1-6	TGTGCCAGCAGCCAGACAGGGAGCTCCTATAATTCACCCCTCCACTTT	CASSQTGSSYNSPLHF
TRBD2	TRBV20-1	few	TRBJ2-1	TGCAGTGCTCCCGGGACTAGCGGGGCGAGCTCCTACAATGAGCAGTTCTTC	CSAPGTSGASSYNEQFF
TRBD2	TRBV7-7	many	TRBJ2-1	TGTGCCAGCAGCTTAGCCCCAAGCGGGGTATACAATGAGCAGTTCTTC	CASSLAPSGVYNEQFF
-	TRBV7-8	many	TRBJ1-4	TGTGCCAGCAGTTTATATCCGGGTGAAAAACTGTTTTTT	CASSLYPGEKLFF
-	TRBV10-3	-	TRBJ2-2	TGTGCCATCAGTGAGACCTCAGGGACACCGAACACCGGGGAGCTGTTTTTT	CAISETSGTPNTGELFF
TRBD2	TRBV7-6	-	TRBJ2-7	TGTGCCAGCAGCTTAGCGGGAGGGGTCGAGCAGTACTTC	CASSLAGGVEQYF
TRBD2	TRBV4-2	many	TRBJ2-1	TGTGCCAGCAGGAGCGGGGGGGGTGTGGAGCAGTTCTTC	CASRSGGGVEQFF
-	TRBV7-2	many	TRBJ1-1	TGTGCCAGCAGCTCCCTGACCGTGAACACTGAAGCTTTCTTT	CASSSLTVNTEAFF
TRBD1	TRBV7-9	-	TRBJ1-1	TGTGCCAGCAGCACAGGACAGGAGAACACTGAAGCTTTCTTT	CASSTGQENTEAFF
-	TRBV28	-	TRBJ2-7	TGTGCCAGCAGTAAGGGGACATATTACTCCTACGAGCAGTACTTC	CASSKGTYYSYEQYF
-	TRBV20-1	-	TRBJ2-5	TGCAGTGCCGAGGGACTGTCCCAAAGGGGACAGTACTTC	CSAEGLSQRGQYF
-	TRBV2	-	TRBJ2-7	TGTGCCAGCAGTCCCCCCGGCCTAAATTCCTACGAGCAGTACTTC	CASSPPGLNSYEQYF